This entry lists 4 T cell receptor beta chains sequenced from one sample in a study of T cell responses to AZD1222 COVID-19 vaccine. TCRdb keeps only in-frame clones here, not all; method: immunoSEQ multiplex PCR. Of about 100,000 clones detected, more than 70% appear once; the ten largest clones hold 4% to 4.5%. The source material was peripheral blood, sampled on day 0 of MenACWY control vaccination. These receptors came from an adult in good health.

The V gene is TRBV13, the J gene TRBJ1-1; 7 bases are a match to TRBD1. Trimming took 5 bases from V and 2 from J; bases not matched to a gene: 8. CDR3 length equals 15 residues. Germline V gives CDR1 PRHDT, CDR2 FYEKMQ (reference sequence). This CDR3 is CASSASGQPNTEAFF. The CDR3 bases are TGTGCCAGCAGCGCCTCGGGACAGCCAAACACTGAAGCTTTCTTT.

The V gene is TRBV29-1, the J gene TRBJ2-2; tentatively, D is TRBD1 (6 bases). Germline values: CDR1 SQVTM, CDR2 ANQGSEA. The CDR3 is made up of 15 amino acids. The V gene lost 6 bases and the J gene lost 1 base, with 15 bases spanning the gap. The CDR3, as DNA: TGCAGCGTCGTCTTAGGGGACAAGAACACCGGGGAGCTGTTTTTT. This codes for CSVVLGDKNTGELFF.

The chain has TRBV3-1 (or the pseudogene TRBV3-2) and TRBJ1-6; no reliable D call. V was pared by 4 bases and J by 8 bases, with 9 bases between. The CDR3 has 13 residues. CDR1 and CDR2 from the germline V gene are LGHDT and YNNKEL (reference sequence). The CDR3 protein is CASSLSGDSPLHF. The CDR3 nucleotides are TGTGCCAGCAGCCTCAGCGGGGATTCACCCCTCCACTTT.

V gene TRBV9 combines with J gene TRBJ2-2; TRBD2 agrees at 7 bases. The CDR3 is made up of 17 amino acids. CDR1 and CDR2 (germline): SGDLS, YYNGEE. Trimming removed 3 bases from V and 1 base from J; junction bases left unmatched: 9. CDR3 amino acids: CASSGGPGGGNTGELFF. CDR3 in DNA: TGTGCCAGCAGCGGCGGTCCCGGCGGGGGGAACACCGGGGAGCTGTTTTTT.